This T cell receptor (beta chain) comes out of a study of persistence of HIV-infected CD4 T cells (dated by TCRdb to 2018 to 2021). About the full investigation: Participants had been on suppressive ART for a median of 8 years. Peripheral blood samples of up to about 200 mL were obtained at multiple time points, with the exception of two participants, for whom leukapheresis was performed at a single time point. Anti-CD3/anti-CD28 stimulation activated a higher proportion of cells, with a lower memory fraction, than antigen stimulation. The study isolated CMV- and HIV-1 Gag-responding CD4+ T cells from ART-treated individuals to examine antigen-driven clonal expansion of HIV-1-infected cells. Proviral sequencing was used to assess clonality among infected cells, whereas TCRbeta sequencing gauged the clonality of all cells within each sorted population. Cross-participant TCR cluster analysis included about eight participants for CMV and more than five participants for Gag. Study-wide findings and limitations: Few individuals were included in the study, and only a limited range of antigens was tested. TCRbeta richness in CMV- and Gag-responding cells was significantly lower than in anti-CD3/anti-CD28-responding cells; CMV-responding cells had higher oligoclonality than CD3/CD28-stimulated and Gag-responding cells. Degenerate expanded CDR3beta sequences were enriched in antigen-responding cells, suggesting convergent selection of CD4+ responses to CMV and Gag. Within the same sorted populations, TCR oligoclonality correlated with proviral oligoclonality. Bulk TCR analyses could not be restricted to the rare CMV-responding cells that actually carried HIV-1 proviruses.

The immunoSEQ hsTCRB assay version 4 in survey mode was used to sequence TCRbeta repertoires from genomic DNA. Genomic DNA was diluted to roughly 9.3 ng/uL, and up to roughly 1 ug per sample was used for TCRbeta sequencing. In the authors' own workflow: TCRbeta data analysis was done in ImmunoSeq Analyzer 3.0, and diversity was calculated on productive nucleotide rearrangements. The improved Chao index was used to estimate lower-bound TCR diversity, and the Gini coefficient was used to estimate clonality using the Immunarch R package. Nucleotide rearrangements that differed but encoded the same CDR3beta amino acid sequence were counted as separate clonotypes. Differential abundance analysis found TCRbeta sequences that were significantly enriched in antigen-responding cells compared with anti-CD3/anti-CD28-activated cells. Using predicted peptide-MHC specificity as the basis, GLIPH2 grouped TCRs into clusters, both for each participant individually and for the merged data sets that combined participants. The table was pulled from immuneACCESS by TCRdb, which kept in-frame rearrangements only. Such tables lose some clones; where checked, under half of the loss comes from unresolved V genes, and the rest has no known cause. Clone size and V and J calls were adopted from that table, with D and trimming inferred from the DNA. The sample table shows about 43,000 clones, and more than 80% are seen once. Approximately 1% of the sample is held by the ten biggest clonotypes.

Trimming costs V 3 bases and J 1 base, and their ends lie 5 bases apart. The CDR3 goes from the cysteine to the phenylalanine over 13 residues. Just the 39-base CDR3 DNA is kept, in frame starting at base 1. CDR1 MNHEY and CDR2 SVGAGI are derived from the germline V gene. Note on this clone: What antigen it recognizes has not been identified. Within one base of it there is no much larger clone, and no base qualities were kept.

Per the publication, the treatment or condition label means: suppressive antiretroviral therapy. As a nonspecific positive control representing the CD4+ T cell repertoire, the cells were stimulated with anti-CD3/anti-CD28 magnetic beads. Responding CD4+ T cells were sorted by upregulation of both CD40 ligand and CD69. HIV-1-infected adults in whom suppressive ART had been started during chronic infection were enrolled as participants. For at least 4 years, the participants' plasma HIV-1 RNA had been undetectable, below 50 copies/mL. To be included, participants needed a CD4+ T cell count above 400 cells/uL and a positive CMV serology. Before stimulation, PBMCs were isolated using density centrifugation and depleted of CD8+ T cells. CD8-depleted PBMCs were stimulated for about 17 hours with anti-CD28/CD49d costimulation, CD40-blocking antibody and enfuvirtide to prevent new infections. Sorting was done on either a Beckman Coulter MoFlo Legacy or an XDP sorter, and propidium iodide was used to exclude dead cells. The QIAamp DNA Mini Kit was used for genomic DNA extraction from samples above one million cells, and the Quick-DNA Microprep Kit was used otherwise.

The sequencing here drew on CD4+ T cells sorted from PBMCs after roughly 18-hour stimulation, taken from a patient who received antiretroviral therapy. This specimen's cell subset or site label, interpreted: CD40L+CD69+ CD4 T cells responding to anti-CD3/anti-CD28 beads, representing the overall repertoire. The receptor was isolated from an adult man with HIV who was CMV-seropositive. The rearrangement joined TRBV6-5 to TRBJ2-3; no D gene call is confident. The sequence in DNA is TGTGCCAGCAGTTATGGGGGCACAGATACGCAGTATTTT. This sequence encodes CASSYGGTDTQYF.